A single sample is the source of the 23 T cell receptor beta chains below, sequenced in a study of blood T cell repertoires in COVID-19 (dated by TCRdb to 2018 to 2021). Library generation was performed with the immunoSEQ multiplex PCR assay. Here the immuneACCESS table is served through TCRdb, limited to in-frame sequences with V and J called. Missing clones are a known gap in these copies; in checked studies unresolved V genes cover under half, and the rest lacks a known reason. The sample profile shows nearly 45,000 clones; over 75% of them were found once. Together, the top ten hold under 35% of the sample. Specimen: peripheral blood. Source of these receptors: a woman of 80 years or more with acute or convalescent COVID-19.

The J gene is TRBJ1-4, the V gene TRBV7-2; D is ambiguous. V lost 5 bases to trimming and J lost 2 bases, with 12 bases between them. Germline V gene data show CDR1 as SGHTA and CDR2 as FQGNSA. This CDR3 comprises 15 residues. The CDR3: CASSTGVGTNEKLFF. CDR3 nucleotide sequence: TGTGCCAGCAGCACCGGAGTCGGTACTAATGAAAAACTGTTTTTT. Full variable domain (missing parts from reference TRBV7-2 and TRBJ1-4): GAGVSQSPSNKVTEKGKDVELRCDPISGHTALYWYRQSLGQGLEFLIYFQGNSAPDKSGLPSDRFSAERTGGSVSTLTIQRTQQEDSAVYLCASSTGVGTNEKLFFGSGTQLSVL.

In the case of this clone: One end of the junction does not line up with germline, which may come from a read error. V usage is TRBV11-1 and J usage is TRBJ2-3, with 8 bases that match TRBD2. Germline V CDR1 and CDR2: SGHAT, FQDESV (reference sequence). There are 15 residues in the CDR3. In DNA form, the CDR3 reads TGTGCCAGCAGCTTAGGAGCGGGAGAAACAGTTACGCAGTATTTT. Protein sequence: CASSLGAGETVTQYF.

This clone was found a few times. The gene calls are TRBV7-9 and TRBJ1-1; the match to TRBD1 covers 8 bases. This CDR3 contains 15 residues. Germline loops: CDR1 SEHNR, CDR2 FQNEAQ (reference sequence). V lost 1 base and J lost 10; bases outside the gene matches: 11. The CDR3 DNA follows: TGTGCCAGCAGCTTAGGGATCCCAGGGGGCACAGGAGCTTTCTTT. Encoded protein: CASSLGIPGGTGAFF.

In nucleotides, the CDR3 is TGTGCCACCAGTGATTTTGGGCTAGCCCCGAATGGGTTTGAGACCCAGTACTTC. Encoded protein: CATSDFGLAPNGFETQYF. This chain uses TRBV24-1 with TRBJ2-5; possible D gene TRBD2, 5 bases. CDR3 size: 18 residues. Trimming shortened V by 1 base and J by 5 bases, and 22 bases separated the two germline ends. Germline CDR1 reads KGHDR; CDR2 reads SFDVKD.

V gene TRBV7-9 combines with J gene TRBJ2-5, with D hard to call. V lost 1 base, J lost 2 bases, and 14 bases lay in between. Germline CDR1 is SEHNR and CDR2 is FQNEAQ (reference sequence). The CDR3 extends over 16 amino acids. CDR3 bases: TGTGCCAGCAGCTTAGTCTTCGTGGGCCTTCAAGAGACCCAGTACTTC. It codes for CASSLVFVGLQETQYF.

The CDR3 region has the DNA TGTGCCAGCAGACCCACATCATCAGAGACCCAGTACTTC. Its protein product is CASRPTSSETQYF. The rearrangement joins TRBV28 to TRBJ2-5; D is ambiguous. This CDR3 comprises 13 residues. Trimming shortened V by 6 bases and J by 4 bases, and 12 bases separated the two germline ends. Germline CDR1 and CDR2: MDHEN and SYDVKM.

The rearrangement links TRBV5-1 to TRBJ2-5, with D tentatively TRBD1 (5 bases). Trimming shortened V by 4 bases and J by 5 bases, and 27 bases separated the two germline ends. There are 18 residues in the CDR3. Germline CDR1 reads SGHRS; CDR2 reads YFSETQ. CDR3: CASSTQGFQGQKWETQYF. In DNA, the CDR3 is TGCGCCAGCAGCACCCAAGGGTTTCAGGGCCAAAAATGGGAGACCCAGTACTTC.

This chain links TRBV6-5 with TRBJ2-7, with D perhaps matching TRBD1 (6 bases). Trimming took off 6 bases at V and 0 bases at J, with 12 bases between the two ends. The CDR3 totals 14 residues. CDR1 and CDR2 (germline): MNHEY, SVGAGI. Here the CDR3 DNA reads TGTGCCAGCAGCCTCCGGGACACCTCCTACGAGCAGTACTTC. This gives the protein CASSLRDTSYEQYF.

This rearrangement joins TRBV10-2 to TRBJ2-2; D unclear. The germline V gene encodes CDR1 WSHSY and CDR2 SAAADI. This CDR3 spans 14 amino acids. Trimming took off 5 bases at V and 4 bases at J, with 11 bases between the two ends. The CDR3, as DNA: TGCGCCAGCAGTCGCGGTCGTGGCACCGGGGAGCTGTTTTTT. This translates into CASSRGRGTGELFF.

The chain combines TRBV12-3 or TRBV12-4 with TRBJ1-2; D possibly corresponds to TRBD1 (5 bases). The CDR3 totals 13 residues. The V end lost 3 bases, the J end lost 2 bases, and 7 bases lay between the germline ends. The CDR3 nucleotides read TGTGCCAGCAGTTTGGAGGGGAACTATGGCTACACCTTC. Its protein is CASSLEGNYGYTF.

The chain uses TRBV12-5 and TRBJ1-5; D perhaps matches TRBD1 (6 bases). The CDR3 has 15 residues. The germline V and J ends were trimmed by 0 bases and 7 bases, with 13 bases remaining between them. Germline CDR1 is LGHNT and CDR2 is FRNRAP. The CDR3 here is CASGLVSGGGQPQHF. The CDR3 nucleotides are TGTGCTAGTGGTTTGGTATCGGGGGGCGGGCAGCCCCAGCATTTT.

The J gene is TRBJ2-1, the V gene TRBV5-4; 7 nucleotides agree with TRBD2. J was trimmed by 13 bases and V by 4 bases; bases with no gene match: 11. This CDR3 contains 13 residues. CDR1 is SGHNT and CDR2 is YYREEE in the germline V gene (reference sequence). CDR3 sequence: CASSLTSEMDQFF. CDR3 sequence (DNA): TGTGCCAGCAGCCTAACTAGCGAAATGGACCAGTTCTTC.

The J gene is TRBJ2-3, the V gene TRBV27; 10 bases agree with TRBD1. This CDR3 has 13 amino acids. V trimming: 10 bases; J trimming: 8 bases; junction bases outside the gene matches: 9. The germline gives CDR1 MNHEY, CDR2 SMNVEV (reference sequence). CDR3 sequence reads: CATATGGRSTQYF. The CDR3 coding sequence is TGTGCCACCGCGACAGGGGGCCGTTCTACGCAGTATTTT.

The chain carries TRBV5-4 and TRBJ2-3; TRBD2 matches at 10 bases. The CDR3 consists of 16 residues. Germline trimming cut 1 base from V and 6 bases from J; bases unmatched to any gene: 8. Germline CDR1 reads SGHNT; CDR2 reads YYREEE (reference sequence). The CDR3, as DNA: TGTGCCAGCAGCTTGAAGGCTAGCGGGAGTGTTGATACGCAGTATTTT. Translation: CASSLKASGSVDTQYF.

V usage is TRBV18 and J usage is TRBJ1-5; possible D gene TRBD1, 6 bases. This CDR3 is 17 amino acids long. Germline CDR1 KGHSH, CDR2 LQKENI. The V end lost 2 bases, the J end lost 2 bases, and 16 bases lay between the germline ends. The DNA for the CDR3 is TGTGCCAGCTCACCAGGCCTGACAGGTCGCGGCAATCAGCCCCAGCATTTT. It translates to CASSPGLTGRGNQPQHF.

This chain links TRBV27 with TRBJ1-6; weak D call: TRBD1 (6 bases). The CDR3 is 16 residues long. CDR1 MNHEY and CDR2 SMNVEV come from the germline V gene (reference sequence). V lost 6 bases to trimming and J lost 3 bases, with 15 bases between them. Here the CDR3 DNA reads TGTGCCAGCAGAACTAACAGGGTGGGCTATAATTCACCCCTCCACTTT. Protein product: CASRTNRVGYNSPLHF.

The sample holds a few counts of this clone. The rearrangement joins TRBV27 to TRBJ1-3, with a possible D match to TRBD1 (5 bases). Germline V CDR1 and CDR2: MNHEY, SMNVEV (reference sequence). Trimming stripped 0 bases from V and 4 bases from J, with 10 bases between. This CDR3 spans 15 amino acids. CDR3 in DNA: TGTGCCAGCAGTTTATCGGGCGGGGCAGGAAACACCATATATTTT. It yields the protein CASSLSGGAGNTIYF.

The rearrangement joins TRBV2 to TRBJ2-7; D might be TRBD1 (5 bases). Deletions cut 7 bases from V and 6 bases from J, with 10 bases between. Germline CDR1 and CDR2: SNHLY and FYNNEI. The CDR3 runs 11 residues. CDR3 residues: CASKQVAEQYF. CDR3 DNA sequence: TGTGCCAGCAAACAGGTTGCCGAGCAGTACTTC.

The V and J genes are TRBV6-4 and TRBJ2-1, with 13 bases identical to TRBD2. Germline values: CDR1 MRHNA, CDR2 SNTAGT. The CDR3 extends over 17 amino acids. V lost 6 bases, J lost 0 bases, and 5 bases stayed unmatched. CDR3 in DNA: TGTGCCAGCAGCGGACTAGCGGGGGCTAGCTCCTACAATGAGCAGTTCTTC. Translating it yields CASSGLAGASSYNEQFF.

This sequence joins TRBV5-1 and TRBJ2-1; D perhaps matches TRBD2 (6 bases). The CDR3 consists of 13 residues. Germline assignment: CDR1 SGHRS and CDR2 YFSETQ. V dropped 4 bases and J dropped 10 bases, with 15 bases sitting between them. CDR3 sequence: CASSLGGVGEQFF. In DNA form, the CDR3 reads TGCGCCAGCAGCCTGGGCGGGGTTGGGGAGCAGTTCTTC. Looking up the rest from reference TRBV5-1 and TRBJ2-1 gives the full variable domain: KAGVTQTPRYLIKTRGQQVTLSCSPISGHRSVSWYQQTPGQGLQFLFEYFSETQRNKGNFPGRFSGRQFSNSRSEMNVSTLELGDSALYLCASSLGGVGEQFFGPGTRLTVL.

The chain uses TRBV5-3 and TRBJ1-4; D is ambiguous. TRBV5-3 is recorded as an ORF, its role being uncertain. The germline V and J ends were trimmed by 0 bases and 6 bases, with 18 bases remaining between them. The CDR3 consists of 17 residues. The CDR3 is CARSLVSLLSGYEKLFF. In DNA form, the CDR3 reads TGTGCCAGAAGCTTGGTCTCCTTGTTGTCCGGTTATGAAAAACTGTTTTTT.

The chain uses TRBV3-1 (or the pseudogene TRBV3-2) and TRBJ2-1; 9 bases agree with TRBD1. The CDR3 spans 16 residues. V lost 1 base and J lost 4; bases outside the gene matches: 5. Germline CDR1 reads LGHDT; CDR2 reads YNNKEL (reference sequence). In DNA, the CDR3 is TGTGCCAGCAGCCAAGCCGGGACAGGGAGGTACAATGAGCAGTTCTTC. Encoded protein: CASSQAGTGRYNEQFF.

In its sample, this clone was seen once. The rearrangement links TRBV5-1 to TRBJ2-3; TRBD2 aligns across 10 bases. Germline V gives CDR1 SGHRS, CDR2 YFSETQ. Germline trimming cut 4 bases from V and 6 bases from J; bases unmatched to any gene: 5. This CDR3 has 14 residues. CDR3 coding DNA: TGCGCCAGCAGCCCTCTAGCGGGAGACGATACGCAGTATTTT. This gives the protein CASSPLAGDDTQYF.